This T cell receptor beta chain derives from a study of blood T cell repertoires in COVID-19. Overall study context: Sources were T cells, B-cell-depleted T cells, or PBMCs; the material itself was cDNA or gDNA.

The CDR3 has 15 residues. Trimming pared 7 bases from V and 7 bases from J, leaving 19 bases between. In germline, CDR1 is MDHEN, CDR2 SYDVKM. Original analysis: Estimation of nucleated cell counts relied on the amplification of reference gene primers. TCRdb's copy holds only in-frame clones and misses some; the assay was immunoSEQ multiplex PCR. The DNA gave D and trimming, while V, J and clone size come from that table. The data hold about 210,000 clones, with roughly 87% observed a single time. In terms of age and location, participants ranged from roughly 18 to 90 years and lived in about two dozen US areas. In assigning cohorts, the study relied on participant-reported clinical history.

The receptor was isolated from a man between 25 and 39 years old in a cohort exposed to, infected with or recovered from COVID-19 (not recorded which). The chain joins TRBV28 to TRBJ1-4; a possible D gene is TRBD1 (5 bases). The sample taken for sequencing was PBMCs or T cells enriched from blood (not recorded which). The CDR3 coding sequence is TGTGCCAGCAAGGGTGGAGGGGCCAGGAGTGAAAAACTGTTTTTT. It is translated as CASKGGGARSEKLFF.